This TCR beta chain was sequenced during a study of T cells in localized non-small cell lung cancer. Germline V CDR1 and CDR2: MNHNS, SASEGT. Between the trimmed V and J ends, which lost 10 bases and 7 bases, there was a span of 19 bases. The CDR3 has 13 residues. Study-wide findings and caveats: The study linked higher blood T cell density to longer overall survival. Uninvolved neighboring lung showed the greatest T cell clonality, exceeding tumor. Only one tumor region went through sequencing, so heterogeneity may still be there. Adjacent lung held a median around 58 of the top 100 tumor clones.

This clone has only one observation. Antigen specificity is unknown. This table comes from immunoSEQ multiplex PCR, and its TCRdb copy is limited to in-frame clones, with some not included. The sample lists over 65,000 clones; about four fifths were seen once. The chain combines TRBV6-1 with TRBJ1-2; weak D call: TRBD1 (6 bases). This material consisted of peripheral blood, taken before any cancer treatment. The TCR comes from a female donor over 55 with stage I lung adenocarcinoma. CDR3 DNA: TGTGCCACCATGCCGGGACAACACTCTGGCTACACCTTC. It encodes CATMPGQHSGYTF.